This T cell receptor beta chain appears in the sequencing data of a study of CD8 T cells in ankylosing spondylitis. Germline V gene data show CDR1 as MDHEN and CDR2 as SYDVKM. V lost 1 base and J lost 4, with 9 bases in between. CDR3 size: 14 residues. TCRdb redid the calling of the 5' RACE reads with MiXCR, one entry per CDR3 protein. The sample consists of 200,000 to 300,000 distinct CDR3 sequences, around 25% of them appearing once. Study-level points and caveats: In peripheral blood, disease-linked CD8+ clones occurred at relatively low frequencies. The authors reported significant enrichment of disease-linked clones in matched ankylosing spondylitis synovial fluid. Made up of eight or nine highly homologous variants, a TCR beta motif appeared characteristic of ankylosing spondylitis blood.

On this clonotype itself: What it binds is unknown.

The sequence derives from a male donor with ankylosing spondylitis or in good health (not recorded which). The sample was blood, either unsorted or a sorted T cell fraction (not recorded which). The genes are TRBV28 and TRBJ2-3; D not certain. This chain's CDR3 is CASSLLEFPDTQYF. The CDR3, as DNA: TGTGCCAGCAGTTTATTGGAGTTTCCAGATACGCAGTATTTT.